A selection of T cell receptor beta chains follows, all from one sample in a study of regulatory T cells in long-lasting Graves disease. MiXCR, run by TCRdb on the multiplex PCR reads, gives a single entry per CDR3 protein. The sample consists of roughly 610,000 distinct CDR3 sequences, less than 20% of them appearing once. In addition, the sample was reused for a study of T cells in Graves' hyperthyroidism and ophthalmopathy.

This material consisted of peripheral blood mononuclear cells (PBMCs), taken at new diagnosis, from a patient treated with antithyroid drugs. These TCRs come from a woman in her 30s with Graves disease. Each CDR3 is given with its conserved first and last residue. Fields, in order: J gene, V gene, clone size, D gene, CDR3 protein, CDR3 DNA. A D gene is named only where the DNA matches it firmly. Part of the rows lack a size; the others show once, few, many or a class for expanded clones.

TRBJ1-1	TRBV7-3	few	TRBD1	CASSLTPGQGATEAFF	TGTGCCAGCAGCTTAACCCCCGGACAGGGGGCCACTGAAGCTTTCTTT
TRBJ1-1	TRBV29-1	NA	NA	CSAPLYGARTEAFF	TGCAGCGCCCCCCTGTACGGGGCCCGCACTGAAGCTTTCTTT
TRBJ2-5	TRBV20-1	few	TRBD2	CSAPSAGGRETQYF	TGCAGTGCACCTTCCGCGGGGGGGAGGGAGACCCAGTACTTC
TRBJ1-5	TRBV19	NA	TRBD1	CASSMGTGPRYTYSNQPQHF	TGTGCCAGTAGTATGGGGACAGGTCCGCGGTACACGTATAGCAATCAGCCCCAGCATTTT
TRBJ1-5	TRBV12-3/TRBV12-4	many	TRBD1	CASTPTGGQPQHF	TGTGCCAGCACCCCGACAGGGGGCCAGCCCCAGCATTTT
TRBJ2-3	TRBV3-1	many	TRBD1	CASSQAGQGITDTQYF	TGTGCCAGCAGCCAAGCTGGACAGGGAATAACAGATACGCAGTATTTT
TRBJ1-1	TRBV20-1	many	NA	CSARQINTEAFF	TGCAGTGCTAGGCAGATAAACACTGAAGCTTTCTTT
TRBJ1-5	TRBV7-9	NA	NA	CASDKDGQPQHF	TGTGCCAGTGACAAGGACGGACAGCCCCAGCATTTT
TRBJ2-1	TRBV20-1	few	NA	CSANVRDEQFF	TGCAGTGCTAACGTCAGGGATGAGCAGTTCTTC
TRBJ2-6	TRBV11-3	NA	NA	CASSLRGPGGANVLTF	TGTGCCAGCAGCTTAAGAGGGCCTGGGGGGGCCAACGTCCTGACTTTC
TRBJ2-7	TRBV7-3	many	TRBD1	CASSSQQGNEQYF	TGTGCCAGCAGCTCGCAACAGGGGAACGAGCAGTACTTC
TRBJ2-5	TRBV6-1	many	TRBD2	CASSPGTSGRETQYF	TGTGCCAGCAGTCCCGGGACTAGCGGGAGGGAGACCCAGTACTTC
TRBJ2-7	TRBV20-1	NA	NA	CRIVRGYEQYF	TGCAGGATCGTCAGGGGCTACGAGCAGTACTTC
TRBJ2-1	TRBV11-2	few	TRBD1	CASSPQGQFSNKFF	TGTGCCAGCAGCCCCCAGGGACAGTTTAGTAATAAGTTCTTC
TRBJ2-7	TRBV3-1	NA	NA	CASSPHFWGEQYF	TGTGCCAGCAGCCCCCATTTTTGGGGCGAGCAGTACTTC
TRBJ1-1	TRBV10-1	many	NA	CASSEGGLTEAFF	TGCGCCAGCAGTGAGGGGGGGCTTACTGAAGCTTTCTTT
TRBJ2-1	TRBV20-1	few	NA	CSARHYNEQFF	TGCAGTGCAAGACACTACAATGAGCAGTTCTTC
TRBJ2-1	TRBV20-1	few	NA	CSASLWARVNEQFF	TGCAGTGCTAGTCTTTGGGCCAGGGTCAATGAGCAGTTCTTC
TRBJ1-4	TRBV3-1	few	NA	CASSPLGGSNEKLFF	TGTGCCAGCAGCCCATTAGGGGGTAGCAATGAAAAACTGTTTTTT
TRBJ2-1	TRBV29-1	few	NA	CSDKPGGHEQFF	TGCAGCGATAAACCAGGGGGGCATGAGCAGTTCTTC
TRBJ1-1	TRBV7-6	many	NA	CASGGRFTEAFF	TGTGCCAGCGGGGGGAGGTTCACCGAAGCTTTCTTT
TRBJ2-7	TRBV5-1	few	NA	CASSPSGTEIRGQYF	TGCGCCAGCAGCCCATCCGGGACCGAGATACGAGGGCAGTACTTC
TRBJ2-7	TRBV6-1	few	TRBD2	CATSGGVAYEQYF	TGTGCCACCTCGGGGGGGGTGGCCTACGAGCAGTACTTC
TRBJ1-1	TRBV30	NA	TRBD1	CASEPDRANTEAFF	TGTGCCTCTGAGCCGGACAGGGCGAACACTGAAGCTTTCTTT
TRBJ2-1	TRBV9	NA	NA	CASSRDAYNEQFF	TGTGCCAGCAGCCGGGACGCGTACAATGAGCAGTTCTTC
TRBJ2-7	TRBV9	many	TRBD2	CASSVTWTSYYF	TGTGCCAGCAGCGTAACGTGGACTAGTTATTACTTC
TRBJ1-2	TRBV4-1	NA	NA	CASSEIKGLGNYGYTF	TGCGCCAGCAGCGAAATAAAGGGTTTAGGTAACTATGGCTACACCTTC
TRBJ2-1	TRBV3-1	NA	TRBD2	CASSRPLAGGNNEQFF	TGTGCCAGCAGCCGGCCCCTAGCGGGGGGGAACAATGAGCAGTTCTTC